Listed below are T cell receptor beta chains from one sample, sequenced in a study of regulatory T cells in long-lasting Graves disease. TCRdb re-called the multiplex PCR reads through MiXCR, storing one row per CDR3 protein. The data show 320,000 or so distinct CDR3 sequences, with 15% to 20% seen just once and approximately 35% held by the top ten. This specimen consisted of peripheral blood mononuclear cells (PBMCs), obtained at new diagnosis, from a patient treated with antithyroid drugs. These receptor sequences come from a female donor with Graves disease. Both conserved end residues are part of each CDR3. The D gene is left open where the match is weak. Size is stated for part of the rows, as once, few or many counts, or as a class when the clone is expanded.

size,D,V,J,CDR3,DNA
many,TRBD1,TRBV18,TRBJ1-2,CASSGDSDYGYTF,TGTGCCAGCTCAGGGGACAGCGACTATGGCTACACCTTC
few,NA,TRBV5-6,TRBJ1-4,CASSVQGTNEKLFF,TGTGCCAGCAGCGTTCAAGGAACTAATGAAAAACTGTTTTTT
many,NA,TRBV5-8,TRBJ1-6,CASSSRLNAYNSPLHF,TGTGCCAGCAGCTCAAGACTAAACGCCTATAATTCACCCCTCCACTTT
few,NA,TRBV19,TRBJ2-3,CASSISPMARDTQYF,TGTGCCAGTAGTATATCCCCCATGGCTCGTGATACGCAGTATTTT
NA,TRBD2,TRBV6-1,TRBJ2-1,CARGTLAGEGEQFF,TGTGCCAGAGGCACGCTAGCGGGAGAAGGTGAGCAGTTCTTC
many,NA,TRBV30,TRBJ1-2,CAWSEGDLNYGYTF,TGTGCCTGGAGTGAAGGGGACTTAAACTATGGCTACACCTTC
NA,NA,TRBV29-1,TRBJ2-3,CSGTVSTDTQYF,TGCAGCGGGACAGTTAGCACAGATACGCAGTATTTT
many,NA,TRBV19,TRBJ1-1,CASSTYRDDSEAFF,TGTGCCAGTAGTACCTACAGGGACGACTCTGAAGCTTTCTTT
many,NA,TRBV4-1,TRBJ2-5,CASSQLELGKETQYF,TGCGCCAGCAGCCAGCTTGAGCTCGGGAAAGAGACCCAGTACTTC
few,NA,TRBV28,TRBJ1-1,CASGRWAGGTEAFF,TGTGCCAGCGGACGGTGGGCAGGTGGCACTGAAGCTTTCTTT
many,NA,TRBV6-5,TRBJ2-7,CASSHSPVPDYEQYF,TGTGCCAGCAGTCACTCCCCGGTACCCGACTACGAGCAGTACTTC
many,TRBD1,TRBV19,TRBJ2-7,CASSLFLDRSYEQYF,TGTGCCAGTAGTTTATTCTTGGACAGGTCCTACGAGCAGTACTTC
NA,NA,TRBV7-2,TRBJ2-7,CASRPSGGYEQYF,TGTGCCAGCAGACCGTCGGGCGGATACGAGCAGTACTTC
few,TRBD2,TRBV24-1,TRBJ2-3,CATSGYGLAGGDTQYF,TGTGCCACCAGTGGTTACGGACTAGCGGGAGGAGATACGCAGTATTTT
many,TRBD1,TRBV2,TRBJ1-1,CASRKTGKNTEAFF,TGTGCCAGCAGGAAGACAGGGAAGAACACTGAAGCTTTCTTT
NA,NA,TRBV6-1,TRBJ2-4,CATSSTGVAKNIQYF,TGTGCCACCTCCTCCACTGGGGTAGCCAAAAACATTCAGTACTTC
many,NA,TRBV7-9,TRBJ2-3,CASSSWTPSTDTQYF,TGTGCCAGCAGCTCCTGGACGCCTAGCACAGATACGCAGTATTTT
NA,NA,TRBV5-1,TRBJ1-2,CASRPASVGDGYTF,TGCGCCAGCAGACCGGCCTCCGTGGGGGATGGCTACACCTTC
NA,NA,TRBV7-6,TRBJ2-2,CASSPMRGPTGELFF,TGTGCCAGCAGCCCCATGCGGGGCCCCACCGGGGAGCTGTTTTTT
many,TRBD2,TRBV12-3/TRBV12-4,TRBJ2-1,CASRPGGGPYNEQFF,TGTGCCAGCAGACCGGGGGGAGGGCCCTACAATGAGCAGTTCTTC
NA,TRBD1,TRBV19,TRBJ1-2,CASSPLGTGLYPYTF,TGTGCCAGTAGTCCCCTCGGGACAGGCCTTTATCCCTACACCTTC
few,NA,TRBV7-3,TRBJ1-1,CASSLVAGALSEAFF,TGTGCCAGCAGCTTGGTTGCAGGGGCCCTATCTGAAGCTTTCTTT
many,NA,TRBV5-1,TRBJ2-2,CASSLGEGSTGELFF,TGCGCCAGCAGCTTGGGCGAAGGGAGTACCGGGGAGCTGTTTTTT
NA,NA,TRBV12-3/TRBV12-4,TRBJ2-7,CACAGTDSYEQYF,TGTGCCTGCGCCGGGACGGATTCCTACGAGCAGTACTTC
many,NA,TRBV20-1,TRBJ1-4,CSANPGGNEKLFF,TGCAGTGCTAATCCGGGAGGCAATGAAAAACTGTTTTTT
NA,TRBD2,TRBV10-3,TRBJ2-1,CAIRASSGRPSYNEQFF,TGTGCCATCAGGGCCTCTAGCGGGAGGCCCTCCTACAATGAGCAGTTCTTC
many,NA,TRBV9,TRBJ2-7,CASSVGGPEQYF,TGTGCCAGCAGCGTTGGTGGGCCCGAGCAGTACTTC